This TCR beta chain was recorded in a study of blood T cell repertoires in COVID-19. Study details: From the United States, Italy and Spain came samples of acute and convalescent COVID-19.

Here immunoSEQ multiplex PCR was the method, and the copy in TCRdb shows in-frame clones only, minus some. Found here are a few hundred thousand clones, approximately 85% of them singletons; the top ten hold 0.87%. Input material: peripheral blood. This receptor was taken from a human donor with COVID-19, enrolled during active disease. The donor label of this sample is uncertain.

CDR3 DNA: TGTGCCAGCAGCTTAACGACAGGAGGAACGATAGATACGCAGTATTTT. It translates to CASSLTTGGTIDTQYF. The gene calls are TRBV7-6 and TRBJ2-3, with a tentative D call TRBD1 (6 bases). The CDR3 loop spans 16 amino acids. Germline V gene lookup returns CDR1 SGHVS and CDR2 FNYEAQ. The V end lost 2 bases, the J end lost 5 bases, and 17 bases lay between the germline ends.